Each of the 15 T cell receptor beta chains below was sequenced from the same sample in a study of molecular identifiers for immune sequencing clone quantification. A single record per CDR3 protein comes from TCRdb applying MiXCR to the PCR reads. Of over 300,000 distinct CDR3 sequences detected, roughly 24% appear once; the ten largest clones hold approximately 0.74%. The specimen sequenced was naive CD8+ T cells from blood, with Jurkat cell RNA spiked in. Subset specified: FACS-sorted CD8+CD4-CCR7+CD45RA+ naive T cells. The receptors derive from a human donor in good health. Some libraries in this study had Jurkat cell RNA spiked in.

As for this clonotype: With a much larger clone just one base away, this may be a read error. J is TRBJ2-7 and V is TRBV5-8; D perhaps matches TRBD1 (6 bases). Germline assignment: CDR1 SGHTS and CDR2 YDEGEE. This CDR3 comprises 15 residues. The CDR3 DNA is TGTGCCAGCAGCTCCCCAGGGGCGGGTGGGTACGTGCAGTACTTC. It encodes CASSSPGAGGYVQYF.

Details on this clonotype: With a much larger clone just one base away, this may be a read error. This rearrangement joins TRBV29-1 to TRBJ1-2; D remains unclear. The CDR3 is made up of 13 amino acids. Germline-derived CDR1 and CDR2 are SQVTM and ANQGSEA. CDR3 protein: CSVEHFSGYGYAF. CDR3 DNA sequence: TGCAGCGTTGAACACTTCTCAGGCTATGGCTACGCCTTC. The full variable domain, rest sourced from reference TRBV29-1 and TRBJ1-2, is SAVISQKPSRDICQRGTSLTIQCQVDSQVTMMFWYRQQPGQSLTLIATANQGSEATYESGFVIDKFPISRPNLTFSTLTVSNMSPEDSSIYLCSVEHFSGYGYAFGSGTRLTVV.

This clonotype came up many times. V and J are TRBV28 and TRBJ1-5; tentatively, D is TRBD1 (5 bases). Between the trimmed V and J ends, which lost 1 base and 7 bases, there was a span of 14 bases. The CDR3 covers 15 residues. CDR1 is MDHEN and CDR2 is SYDVKM in the germline V gene. This CDR3 is CASSLFRGDGQPQHF. In DNA form, the CDR3 reads TGTGCCAGCAGTTTATTTCGGGGGGATGGCCAGCCCCAGCATTTT.

With respect to this clonotype: A much more abundant neighbour one base away suggests this may be a read error. This sequence joins TRBV6-5 and TRBJ1-6, with TRBD1 matching over 9 bases. The germline V gene encodes CDR1 MNHEY and CDR2 SVGAGI. CDR3 length: 15 residues. This chain's CDR3 is CASSYRTGVNSLLHF. The CDR3 nucleotides are TGTGCCAGCAGTTACCGGACAGGGGTTAATTCACTCCTCCACTTT.

There are many counts of this clonotype. The CDR3 coding sequence is TGTGCCAGCAGCCAAAGGGGTGCAACTAATGAAAAACTGTTTTTT. It specifies CASSQRGATNEKLFF. This chain links TRBV11-2 with TRBJ1-4, with D maybe TRBD1 (5 bases). Germline loops: CDR1 SGHAT, CDR2 FQNNGV. The CDR3 loop spans 15 amino acids. The ends were cut back, 5 bases at V and 0 bases at J, with 10 bases in the middle.

This clonotype was picked up one time. It may be a read error: a sequence one base away is much more abundant. The chain has TRBV4-1 and TRBJ2-3; D remains ambiguous. Between the trimmed V and J ends, which lost 4 bases and 6 bases, there was a span of 14 bases. Germline CDR1 reads MGHRA; CDR2 reads YSYEKL. This CDR3 region has 14 residues. The CDR3 is CASSRGPAVDTQYF. Written as DNA, the CDR3 is TGCGCCAGCAGCCGAGGCCCGGCGGTTGATACGCAGTATTTT.

Notes on this clonotype: At one boundary the junction diverges from the germline segment, which might be a read error. The CDR3, as DNA: TGTGCCGGCAGTTTTGTAGCGGCCACCTACAATGAGCAGTTCTTC. It translates to CAGSFVAATYNEQFF. This chain connects TRBV6-5 to TRBJ2-1; D is perhaps TRBD2 (6 bases). The CDR3 has 15 amino acids. The germline V gene has CDR1 MNHEY and CDR2 SVGAGI.

This clonotype was counted many times. The V call is TRBV24-1, the J call TRBJ1-5; D not resolved. Trimming took 5 bases from V and 2 from J, leaving 9 bases between them. In germline, CDR1 is KGHDR, CDR2 SFDVKD. CDR3 length: 14 amino acids. CDR3 region: CATSAFGGNQPQHF. The CDR3 bases are TGTGCCACCAGTGCGTTTGGGGGCAATCAGCCCCAGCATTTT.

V and J are TRBV9 and TRBJ2-3; 10 bases line up with TRBD2. V lost 3 bases to trimming and J lost 6 bases; unmatched junction nucleotides: 7. CDR3 length: 15 residues. Germline V gene sequence: CDR1 SGDLS, CDR2 YYNGEE. This CDR3 reads CASSAGGLAMDTQYF. CDR3 nucleotide sequence: TGTGCCAGCAGCGCGGGGGGACTAGCGATGGATACGCAGTATTTT.

At least ten counts were recorded for this clonotype. This CDR3 reads CAGKGGPTDTQYF. The CDR3 DNA sequence: TGTGCCGGGAAGGGGGGGCCCACAGATACGCAGTATTTT. The chain combines TRBV2 with TRBJ2-3, with D possibly being TRBD2 (7 bases). V was clipped by 11 bases and J by 2 bases, with 14 bases between them. This CDR3 spans 13 amino acids. Per the germline V gene, CDR1 is SNHLY and CDR2 is FYNNEI.

This clonotype was seen at least ten times. The J gene is TRBJ1-1, the V gene TRBV7-9; 9 nucleotides line up with TRBD1. After removal of 5 bases from V and 5 bases from J, the junction contained 9 bases not matched to a gene. The CDR3 covers 15 residues. CDR1 and CDR2 from the germline V gene are SEHNR and FQNEAQ (reference sequence). The CDR3 DNA follows: TGTGCCAGCAGCGTAAACAGGGGGCGTGAAACTGAAGCTTTCTTT. Amino acids: CASSVNRGRETEAFF.

The rearrangement links TRBV7-9 to TRBJ1-6; D gene unclear. The CDR3 runs 13 residues. V was trimmed by 10 bases and J by 5 bases, leaving 12 bases between them. Germline values: CDR1 SEHNR, CDR2 FQNEAQ (reference sequence). In DNA, the CDR3 is TGTGCCACCACCCCTGCGGATAATTCACCCCTCCACTTT. Residues: CATTPADNSPLHF. Complete variable domain (other parts from reference TRBV7-9 and TRBJ1-6): DTGVSQNPRHKITKRGQNVTFRCDPISEHNRLYWYRQTLGQGPEFLTYFQNEAQLEKSRLLSDRFSAERPKGSFSTLEIQRTEQGDSAMYLCATTPADNSPLHFGNGTRLTVT.

This clonotype was seen more than once but under ten times. This chain connects TRBV4-1 to TRBJ1-6; D gene ambiguous. The CDR3 has 17 residues. Trimming cost V 0 bases and J 9 bases, with 18 bases left between them. Germline V gene data show CDR1 as MGHRA and CDR2 as YSYEKL. CDR3 residues: CASSQEGEAPGRSPLHF. In DNA, the CDR3 is TGCGCCAGCAGCCAAGAAGGTGAGGCTCCCGGACGTTCACCCCTCCACTTT.

This clonotype was observed many times. This chain joins TRBV2 and TRBJ1-5; tentative D call: TRBD1 (5 bases). In germline, CDR1 is SNHLY, CDR2 FYNNEI. The CDR3 totals 13 residues. Trimming left V 7 bases short and J 3 bases short, with 10 bases between. The CDR3 DNA is TGTGCCAGCACCTGGACACCCAATCAGCCCCAGCATTTT. Its translation: CASTWTPNQPQHF.

A word on this clonotype: The conserved phenylalanine or tryptophan normally closing the CDR3 is absent here, so this likely arose from a read error. This chain uses TRBV27 with TRBJ2-7; unclear D gene. The CDR3 runs to 13 residues. Deletions cut 6 bases from V and 3 bases from J, with 12 bases between. Germline lookup yields CDR1 MNHEY and CDR2 SMNVEV (reference sequence). This chain's CDR3 is CASSQVGSYEQYL. The CDR3 nucleotides are TGTGCCAGCAGCCAAGTAGGCAGCTACGAGCAGTACCTC.